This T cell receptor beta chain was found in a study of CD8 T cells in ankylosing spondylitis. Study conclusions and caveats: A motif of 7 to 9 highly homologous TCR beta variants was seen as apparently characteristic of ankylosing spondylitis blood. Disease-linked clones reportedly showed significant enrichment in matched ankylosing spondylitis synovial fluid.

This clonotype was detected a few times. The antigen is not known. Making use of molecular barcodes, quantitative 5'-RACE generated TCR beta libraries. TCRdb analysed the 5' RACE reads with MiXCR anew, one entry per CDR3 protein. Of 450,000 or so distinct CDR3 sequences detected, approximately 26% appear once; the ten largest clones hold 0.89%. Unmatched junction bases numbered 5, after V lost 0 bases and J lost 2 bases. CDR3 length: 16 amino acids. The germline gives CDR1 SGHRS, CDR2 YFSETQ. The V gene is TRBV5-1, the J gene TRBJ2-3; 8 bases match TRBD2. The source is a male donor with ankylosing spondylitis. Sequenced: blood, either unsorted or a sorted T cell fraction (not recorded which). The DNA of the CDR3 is TGCGCCAGCAGCTTGGAGATGCGGGGGGACACAGATACGCAGTATTTT. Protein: CASSLEMRGDTDTQYF.